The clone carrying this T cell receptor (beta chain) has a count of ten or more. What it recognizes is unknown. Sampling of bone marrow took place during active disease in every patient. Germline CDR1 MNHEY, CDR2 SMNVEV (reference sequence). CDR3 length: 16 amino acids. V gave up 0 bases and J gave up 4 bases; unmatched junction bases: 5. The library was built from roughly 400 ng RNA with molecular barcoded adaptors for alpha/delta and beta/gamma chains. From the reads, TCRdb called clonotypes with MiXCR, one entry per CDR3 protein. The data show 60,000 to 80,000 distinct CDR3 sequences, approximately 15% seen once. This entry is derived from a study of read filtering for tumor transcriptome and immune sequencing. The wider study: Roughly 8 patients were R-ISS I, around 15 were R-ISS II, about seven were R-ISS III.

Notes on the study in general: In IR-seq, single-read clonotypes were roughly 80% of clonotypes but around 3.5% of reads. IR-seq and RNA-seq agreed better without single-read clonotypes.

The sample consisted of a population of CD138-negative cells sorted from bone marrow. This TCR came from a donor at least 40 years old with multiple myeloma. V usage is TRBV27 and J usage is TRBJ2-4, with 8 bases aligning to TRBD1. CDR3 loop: CASSLSSQGAKNIQYF. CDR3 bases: TGTGCCAGCAGTTTATCTTCGCAGGGGGCGAAAAACATTCAGTACTTC.